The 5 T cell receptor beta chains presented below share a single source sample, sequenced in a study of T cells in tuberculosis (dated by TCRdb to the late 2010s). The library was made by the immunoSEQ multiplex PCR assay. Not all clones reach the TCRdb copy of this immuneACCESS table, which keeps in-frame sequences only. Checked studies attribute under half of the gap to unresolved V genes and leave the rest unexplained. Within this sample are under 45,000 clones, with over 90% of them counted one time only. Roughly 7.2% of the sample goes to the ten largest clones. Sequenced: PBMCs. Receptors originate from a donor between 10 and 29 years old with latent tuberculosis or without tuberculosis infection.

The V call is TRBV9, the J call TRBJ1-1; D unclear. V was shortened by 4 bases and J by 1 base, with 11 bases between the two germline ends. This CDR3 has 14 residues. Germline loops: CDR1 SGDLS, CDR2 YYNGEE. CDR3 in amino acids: CASSPDGRNTEAFF. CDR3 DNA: TGTGCCAGCAGCCCGGACGGGAGGAACACTGAAGCTTTCTTT.

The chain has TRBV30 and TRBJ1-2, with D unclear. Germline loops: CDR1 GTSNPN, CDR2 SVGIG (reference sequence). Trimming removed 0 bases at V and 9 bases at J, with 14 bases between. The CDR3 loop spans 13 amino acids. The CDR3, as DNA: TGTGCCTGGAGTGTTGAGGACTCCAAGAGCTACACCTTC. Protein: CAWSVEDSKSYTF.

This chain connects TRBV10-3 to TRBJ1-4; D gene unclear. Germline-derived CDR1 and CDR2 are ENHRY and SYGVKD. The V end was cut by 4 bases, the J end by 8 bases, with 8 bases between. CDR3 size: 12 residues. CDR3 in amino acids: CAISAELEKLFF. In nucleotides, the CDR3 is TGTGCCATCAGTGCTGAGCTAGAAAAACTGTTTTTT.

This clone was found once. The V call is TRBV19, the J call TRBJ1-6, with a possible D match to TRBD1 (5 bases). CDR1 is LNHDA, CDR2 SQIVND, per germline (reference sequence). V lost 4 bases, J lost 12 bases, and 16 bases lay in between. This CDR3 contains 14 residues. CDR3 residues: CASSTEGVVEPLHF. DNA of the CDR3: TGTGCCAGTAGTACAGAAGGGGTAGTGGAACCCCTCCACTTT.

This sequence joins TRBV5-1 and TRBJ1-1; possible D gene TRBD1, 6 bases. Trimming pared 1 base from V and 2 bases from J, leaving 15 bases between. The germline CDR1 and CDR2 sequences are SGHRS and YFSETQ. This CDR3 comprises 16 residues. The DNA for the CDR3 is TGCGCCAGCAGCTTGCAACGGGGGGCTTTTAACACTGAAGCTTTCTTT. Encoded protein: CASSLQRGAFNTEAFF.